Sequencing of this TCR beta chain was carried out in a study of CD8 T cells in ankylosing spondylitis. Findings of the study overall: Researchers report that disease-linked clones proved CD8+ and relatively rare in peripheral blood. For ankylosing spondylitis blood, a TCR beta motif of 7 to 9 highly homologous variants appeared characteristic. The authors reported significant enrichment of disease-linked clones in matched ankylosing spondylitis synovial fluid.

This clonotype has only a few counts. Its antigen is not identified. Quantitative 5'-RACE with molecular barcodes was used to make the TCR beta libraries. TCRdb recomputed calls from the 5' RACE reads with MiXCR, one row per CDR3 protein. The sample holds hundreds of thousands of distinct CDR3 sequences; roughly 12% are singletons and the top ten take under 0.6%. This CDR3 is built from 15 residues. V dropped 6 bases and J dropped 1; count of bases not matched to a gene: 4. CDR1 MNHEY and CDR2 SVGEGT come from the germline V gene. The source material was blood, either unsorted or a sorted T cell fraction (not recorded which). The clonotype originates from a male donor with ankylosing spondylitis. The chain carries TRBV6-2 or TRBV6-3 and TRBJ2-7; 12 positions match TRBD2. For the CDR3, the DNA is TGTGCCAGCAGAGAGCTAGCGGGGGGGTCCTACGAGCAGTACTTC. The encoded protein is CASRELAGGSYEQYF.